These T cell receptor beta chains were read from a single sample in a study of T cell changes during pregnancy in multiple sclerosis. The data were produced by immunoSEQ multiplex PCR, yet TCRdb's version contains in-frame clones alone and is incomplete. The sample records 60,000 to 70,000 clones, roughly 90% being singletons. The specimen comprised peripheral blood, sampled in the second trimester of pregnancy. Every receptor here comes from a female donor in good health, enrolled as a control in a pregnancy study. CDR3s include the opening cysteine and the closing phenylalanine or tryptophan. D genes are given only for firm matches. Clone sizes are given selectively: once, few, many, or a class where the clone is expanded.

d_gene	v_gene	j_gene	abundance	CDR3nt	CDR3aa
TRBD2	TRBV7-8	TRBJ2-1	-	TGTGCCAGCAGCGCGCGCTGGACTAGCGGGGGACGGAATGAGCAGTTCTTC	CASSARWTSGGRNEQFF
TRBD1	TRBV30	TRBJ2-7	-	TGTGCCTGGAACCCTGGACAGGGGGGAGAGTACTTC	CAWNPGQGGEYF
-	TRBV29-1	TRBJ2-1	-	TGCAGCGTCAGTTCCTACAATGAGCAGTTCTTC	CSVSSYNEQFF
TRBD1	TRBV7-2	TRBJ2-7	-	TGTGCCAGCAGCCTCGCCGGGACAGGGGTCGAGCAGTACTTC	CASSLAGTGVEQYF
TRBD1	TRBV6-1	TRBJ1-3	-	TGTGCCAGCACAACTCTACAGGGGACTGGAAACACCATATATTTT	CASTTLQGTGNTIYF
-	TRBV6-4	TRBJ1-5	-	TGTGCCAGCAGTGACTCAGTGTTGGACAAAGATAGCAATCAGCCCCAGCATTTT	CASSDSVLDKDSNQPQHF
TRBD2	TRBV11-2	TRBJ2-7	-	TGTGCCAGCAGCTTAGAGACTAGCGGTTACTACGAGCAGTACTTC	CASSLETSGYYEQYF
TRBD1	TRBV18	TRBJ1-3	few	TGTGCCAGCTCACCACCCGGGACAGAGCAGCTCTCTGGAAACACCATATATTTT	CASSPPGTEQLSGNTIYF
-	TRBV7-3	TRBJ2-2	-	TGTGCCAGCAGTACCGACTACACCGGGGAGCTGTTTTTT	CASSTDYTGELFF
TRBD1	TRBV27	TRBJ1-6	-	TGTGCCAGCAGTTTGGGGGGGACAGGGTCACCCCTCCACTTT	CASSLGGTGSPLHF
TRBD2	TRBV18	TRBJ2-1	once	TGTGCCAGCTCACCAACTAGCGGGATTGTTAATGAGCAGTTCTTC	CASSPTSGIVNEQFF
-	TRBV7-2	TRBJ1-5	-	TGTGCCAGCAGCTTAAAGGTGGAGCAGCCCCAGCATTTT	CASSLKVEQPQHF
TRBD1	TRBV20-1	TRBJ1-1	-	TGCAGTGCTAGAGATCGACAGGGAGCTTTCTTT	CSARDRQGAFF
TRBD1	TRBV13	TRBJ2-5	-	TGTGCCAGCAGCTTAGTGGGTACAGGACAGGGGGGTCAAGAGACCCAGTACTTC	CASSLVGTGQGGQETQYF
TRBD1	TRBV15	TRBJ1-5	-	TGTGCCACCAGCAGAGGGGGTTCGGGACAGGGAAGCAATCAGCCCCAGCATTTT	CATSRGGSGQGSNQPQHF
-	TRBV7-2	TRBJ1-1	-	TGTGCCAGCAGCTTAGTTGTTTATGGGTCAGGAGCTTTCTTT	CASSLVVYGSGAFF
TRBD1	TRBV6-5	TRBJ1-2	few	TGTGCCAGCAGTTACTCGACAGGGATTAACTATGGCTACACCTTC	CASSYSTGINYGYTF
-	TRBV29-1	TRBJ2-1	-	TGCAGCCGCCTAACCCTTCCCGAGCCGTACAATGAGCAGTTCTTC	CSRLTLPEPYNEQFF
-	TRBV19	TRBJ1-2	-	TGTGCCATCGGACCCGCGGGGGGCTACACCTTC	CAIGPAGGYTF
-	TRBV25-1	TRBJ1-1	-	TGTGCCAGTATACAGGGTAAAGCTTTCTTT	CASIQGKAFF
-	TRBV7-9	TRBJ2-7	-	TGTGCCAGCACCCCCCTAGCGTCTTCCTACGAGCAGTACTTC	CASTPLASSYEQYF
TRBD1	TRBV7-6	TRBJ2-7	-	TGTGCCAGCAGGGAAGCAGGGGGTGGCGAGCAGTACTTC	CASREAGGGEQYF
TRBD1	TRBV28	TRBJ2-5	few	TGTGCCAGCAGTCAACTACAGGGGAGGACAGGGCCGAGGGAGACCCAGTACTTC	CASSQLQGRTGPRETQYF
-	TRBV5-8	TRBJ1-5	-	TGTGCCAGCAGCTTTGAGGGTACTCAGCCCCAGCATTTT	CASSFEGTQPQHF
-	TRBV5-1	TRBJ1-1	-	TGCGCCAGCAGCTTGGGAGGGCTCCCTGAAGCTTTCTTT	CASSLGGLPEAFF
TRBD1	TRBV7-2	TRBJ2-3	once	TGTGCCAGCAGCCGCCGGGACAGGAGCGGCGGAGGAGATACGCAGTATTTT	CASSRRDRSGGGDTQYF
-	TRBV2	TRBJ2-2	-	TGTGCCAGCAGTGTAATAGAAAACACCGGGGAGCTGTTTTTT	CASSVIENTGELFF
TRBD2	TRBV5-4	TRBJ2-3	once	TGTGCCAGCGGACTAGCGGGAGGAGGCACAGATACGCAGTATTTT	CASGLAGGGTDTQYF
TRBD2	TRBV5-4	TRBJ2-7	-	TGTGCCAGCAGCTTGGAGGGACTAGCGGGATTCTTTGGTTCCCACGAGCAGTACTTC	CASSLEGLAGFFGSHEQYF
-	TRBV12-5	TRBJ2-2	-	TGTGCTAGTGGTTTGTATTTAGGGGAGCTGTTTTTT	CASGLYLGELFF
-	TRBV6-1	TRBJ1-1	once	TGTGCCAGCAGTGAATCCGCCTCGACTGCTTTCTTT	CASSESASTAFF
-	TRBV9	TRBJ2-2	-	TGTGCCAGCAGCGTAGCCCTCGTTAACACCGGGGAGCTGTTTTTT	CASSVALVNTGELFF
TRBD2	TRBV29-1	TRBJ2-2	-	TGCAGCGTTGCGGGGGGTAACACCGGGGAGCTGTTTTTT	CSVAGGNTGELFF
-	TRBV7-2	TRBJ1-2	-	TGTGCCAGCAGCTTTCAGGGGTACGTCGAGGACTATGGCTACACCTTC	CASSFQGYVEDYGYTF
-	TRBV4-1	TRBJ1-1	once	TGCGCCAGCAGCCTTAGCCTGGAAACTGAAGCTTTCTTT	CASSLSLETEAFF
-	TRBV5-4	TRBJ2-3	-	TGTGCCAGCAGCCTCTCGGGAGTGACAGATACGCAGTATTTT	CASSLSGVTDTQYF
-	TRBV7-3	TRBJ1-1	-	TGTGCCAGCAGCCCCATACAGGTCGTCGACACTGAAGCTTTCTTT	CASSPIQVVDTEAFF
-	TRBV5-1	TRBJ1-4	-	TGCGCCAGCCGACCAGGGTATGGTAATGAAAAACTGTTTTTT	CASRPGYGNEKLFF
TRBD2	TRBV4-3	TRBJ2-5	-	TGCGCCAGCAGCCAAGATATTGGACTAGCGGGGGGGGTACAAGAGACCCAGTACTTC	CASSQDIGLAGGVQETQYF
TRBD1	TRBV27	TRBJ2-7	-	TGTGCCAGCAGTTTCCGGGACAGGGGGCCCGAGCAGTACTTC	CASSFRDRGPEQYF
TRBD1	TRBV14	TRBJ1-4	-	TGTGCCAGCAGCCCGGTGGGGACAGGGGATGAAAAACTGTTTTTT	CASSPVGTGDEKLFF
-	TRBV20-1	TRBJ2-7	few	TGCAGTGGAGGGATGTCCTACGAGCAGTACTTC	CSGGMSYEQYF
TRBD1	TRBV6-6	TRBJ2-7	once	TGTGCCAGCAGTTACGCGACAGGGATCGACGAGCAGTACTTC	CASSYATGIDEQYF
TRBD1	TRBV6-1	TRBJ1-4	-	TGTGCCAGCAGTGAAGGACAGGGACGGGGCACTAATGAAAAACTGTTTTTT	CASSEGQGRGTNEKLFF
TRBD2	TRBV6-5	TRBJ2-2	-	TGTGCCAGCAGTTACTCGAGGACTAGCGACACCGGGGAGCTGTTTTTT	CASSYSRTSDTGELFF
-	TRBV5-1	TRBJ2-2	-	TGCGCCAGCAGCTTGGACTTGGCGGGCACCGGGGAGCTGTTTTTT	CASSLDLAGTGELFF
-	TRBV9	TRBJ1-1	-	TGTGCCAGCAGCCCAGGGCTGGTCACTGAAGCTTTCTTT	CASSPGLVTEAFF
-	TRBV5-6	TRBJ1-4	-	TGTGCCAGCAGCAATGACTTCAGACGGCAAGCAACTAATGAAAAACTGTTTTTT	CASSNDFRRQATNEKLFF
-	TRBV30	TRBJ2-1	-	TGTGCCTGGACTAGTCTCCACTCCTACAATGAGCAGTTCTTC	CAWTSLHSYNEQFF
-	TRBV5-1	TRBJ1-1	-	TGCGCCAGCAGCCTGCAAACATCAAACACTGAAGCTTTCTTT	CASSLQTSNTEAFF
TRBD2	TRBV7-9	TRBJ2-7	-	TGTGCCACCAGACTAGCGGGGAGCTACGAGCAGTACTTC	CATRLAGSYEQYF
-	TRBV28	TRBJ1-1	few	TGTGCCAGCAGTTCCAATAGAGGGGGTCTCGGAGCTTTCTTT	CASSSNRGGLGAFF
TRBD2	TRBV19	TRBJ2-5	few	TGTGCCAGTAGCCCTAGCGGGAGGACTTATGAGACCCAGTACTTC	CASSPSGRTYETQYF
TRBD2	TRBV2	TRBJ2-4	-	TGTGCCAGCAGTGTAGGGGAGGGACTTCAGTACTTC	CASSVGEGLQYF
TRBD2	TRBV4-2	TRBJ2-5	-	TGTGCCAGCAGCCACCACATCCAGACTAGCGCTGGAGAGACCCAGTACTTC	CASSHHIQTSAGETQYF
-	TRBV28	TRBJ1-5	few	TGTGCCAGCAGTTTAGGCGGTCCGCAGGGGACACCACTGCCCCAGCATTTT	CASSLGGPQGTPLPQHF
-	TRBV4-2	TRBJ1-2	-	TGTGCCAGCAGCCAAGAAATGCAGGGAAGGGGCGGCTACACCTTC	CASSQEMQGRGGYTF
TRBD1	TRBV28	TRBJ2-7	few	TGTGCCAGCAGTTTGGCCCAGGGACAGGCTTCCTCCGAGCAGTACTTC	CASSLAQGQASSEQYF
TRBD1	TRBV28	TRBJ1-4	-	TGTGCCAGCAGATCGACAGGGGATTATGAAAAACTGTTTTTT	CASRSTGDYEKLFF
-	TRBV2	TRBJ2-1	-	TGTGCCAGCAGGGGGAGTTCCTACAATGAGCAGTTCTTC	CASRGSSYNEQFF